The clone carrying this TCR beta chain was seen at least ten times. Its target is not known. This specimen comes from a study of T cells after yellow fever vaccination. Whole-study results and caveats: Weaker, the secondary response had a peak occurring faster, on day 5 versus 15. The booster response re-showed most primary clones: approximately 97% CD4, more than 80% CD8.

V shed 4 bases, J shed 6 bases, and the junction held 5 bases outside the gene matches. Germline V lookup: CDR1 KGHSH, CDR2 LQKENI. CDR3 size: 16 residues. As TCR cDNA was made by 5'RACE template switching, a universal primer site and UMIs were added. One entry per CDR3 protein, called by TCRdb with MiXCR from the 5' RACE reads. The sample gives fewer than 450,000 distinct CDR3 sequences, around 3.9% of which show up once; more than 20% is in the top ten. The input for sequencing was PBMCs, taken 5 days after the yellow fever booster vaccination. The chain couples TRBV18 to TRBJ2-2, with 13 bases aligning to TRBD2. This TCR was sampled from a man aged 18 to 35 who received the YFV17D yellow fever vaccine. CDR3: CASSLFGLAGAGELFF. CDR3 coding DNA: TGTGCCAGCTCACTCTTCGGACTAGCGGGGGCCGGGGAGCTGTTTTTT. The whole variable domain, filled in from reference TRBV18 and TRBJ2-2, reads NAGVMQNPRHLVRRRGQEARLRCSPMKGHSHVYWYRQLPEEGLKFMVYLQKENIIDESGMPKERFSAEFPKEGPSILRIQQVVRGDSAAYFCASSLFGLAGAGELFFGEGSRLTVL.